Each of the 29 T cell receptor beta chains below was sequenced from the same sample in a study of T cells in Graves' hyperthyroidism and ophthalmopathy. RNA transcripts provided the source from which TCR beta CDR3 regions were amplified. With the HTBI primer set, the TCR CDR3 went through a first round of RT-PCR. From the multiplex PCR reads, TCRdb called clonotypes with MiXCR, one entry per CDR3 protein. Of about 550,000 distinct CDR3 sequences listed, less than 25% are singletons. Input material: blood. The receptors were sampled from a man aged 18 to 35 with Graves' hyperthyroidism.

V usage is TRBV20-1 and J usage is TRBJ1-5; tentative D call: TRBD1 (5 bases). The CDR3 sequence is 12 residues long. The germline V gene has CDR1 DFQATT and CDR2 SNEGSKA (reference sequence). The germline V and J ends were trimmed by 5 bases and 10 bases, with 15 bases remaining between them. This CDR3 is CSAAEGSGPQHF. The CDR3, as DNA: TGCAGTGCTGCAGAGGGGAGCGGTCCCCAGCATTTT.

This clonotype was counted ten times or more. V usage is TRBV28 and J usage is TRBJ2-7; D is tentatively TRBD1 or TRBD2 (5 bases each). V was shortened by 8 bases and J by 5 bases, with 16 bases between the two germline ends. Germline CDR1 and CDR2: MDHEN and SYDVKM. The CDR3 runs to 13 residues. This CDR3 reads CASRRGEKNEQYF. The DNA for the CDR3 is TGTGCCAGCCGAAGAGGGGAGAAAAACGAGCAGTACTTC.

This clonotype was observed at least ten times. The rearrangement uses TRBV11-2 and TRBJ1-5, with D uncertain. The CDR3 length is 16 residues. Germline V gene sequence: CDR1 SGHAT, CDR2 FQNNGV. Deletions cut 1 base from V and 2 bases from J, with 12 bases between. DNA of the CDR3: TGTGCCAGCAGCTTAGGTCTCCAGTTGGGCAATCAGCCCCAGCATTTT. Translating gives CASSLGLQLGNQPQHF.

This sequence joins TRBV6-1 and TRBJ2-7; tentatively, D is TRBD1 (6 bases). This CDR3 comprises 15 residues. From germline, CDR1 is MNHNS and CDR2 SASEGT. The germline V and J ends were trimmed by 1 base and 0 bases, with 10 bases remaining between them. CDR3 DNA: TGTGCCAGCAGTGAAGTCGGGACAAGCTCCTACGAGCAGTACTTC. This encodes CASSEVGTSSYEQYF.

V usage is TRBV6-1 and J usage is TRBJ2-7, with D tentatively TRBD1 or TRBD2 (5 bases each). V lost 7 bases to trimming and J lost 2 bases, with 18 bases between them. The CDR3 runs 15 residues. Germline lookup yields CDR1 MNHNS and CDR2 SASEGT. The CDR3 nucleotides read TGTGCCAGCACCGGTGGTGGGGGTTCCGCCTACGAGCAGTACTTC. The encoded protein is CASTGGGGSAYEQYF.

The rearrangement uses TRBV29-1 and TRBJ1-1; TRBD1 aligns across 9 bases. Germline-derived CDR1 and CDR2 are SQVTM and ANQGSEA. V was clipped by 4 bases and J by 4 bases; unmatched bases: 7. The CDR3 length is 14 residues. As DNA, the CDR3 is TGCAGCGTTGCTCCCAGGACAGGGGCCACTGAAGCTTTCTTT. Protein product: CSVAPRTGATEAFF.

This clonotype has at least ten counts. This chain links TRBV7-6 with TRBJ2-7; TRBD1 aligns across 10 bases. Germline V CDR1 and CDR2: SGHVS, FNYEAQ. V gave up 5 bases and J gave up 2 bases; unmatched junction bases: 6. The CDR3 is made up of 15 amino acids. The CDR3 reads CASSLGQGPAYEQYF. For the CDR3, the DNA is TGTGCCAGCAGCCTGGGACAGGGGCCCGCCTACGAGCAGTACTTC. The full variable domain, its missing parts supplied by reference TRBV7-6 and TRBJ2-7, is GAGVSQSPRYKVTKRGQDVALRCDPISGHVSLYWYRQALGQGPEFLTYFNYEAQQDKSGLPNDRFSAERPEGSISTLTIQRTEQRDSAMYRCASSLGQGPAYEQYFGPGTRLTVT.

This clonotype was counted many times. The V call is TRBV28, the J call TRBJ1-1; TRBD1 aligns across 8 bases. V lost 5 bases, J lost 4 bases, and 6 bases stayed unmatched. The length of the CDR3 is 14 residues. The germline V gene encodes CDR1 MDHEN and CDR2 SYDVKM. The CDR3 region is CASSPGQGSTEAFF. CDR3 coding DNA: TGTGCCAGCAGTCCCGGACAGGGCAGCACTGAAGCTTTCTTT.

This rearrangement joins TRBV3-1 to TRBJ1-1; D is ambiguous. The CDR3 runs to 15 residues. V was shortened by 1 base and J by 0 bases, with 9 bases between the two germline ends. Germline CDR1 reads LGHDT; CDR2 reads YNNKEL (reference sequence). CDR3 protein: CASSQVGRVNTEAFF. DNA for the CDR3: TGTGCCAGCAGCCAAGTCGGCCGAGTGAACACTGAAGCTTTCTTT. Based on the CDR3 plus reference TRBV3-1 and TRBJ1-1, the full variable domain is DTAVSQTPKYLVTQMGNDKSIKCEQNLGHDTMYWYKQDSKKFLKIMFSYNNKELIINETVPNRFSPKSPDKAHLNLHINSLELGDSAVYFCASSQVGRVNTEAFFGQGTRLTVV.

V gene TRBV5-4 combines with J gene TRBJ2-7; 12 bases align to TRBD1. V lost 3 bases and J lost 4; bases outside the gene matches: 5. Germline lookup yields CDR1 SGHNT and CDR2 YYREEE (reference sequence). This CDR3 has 15 amino acids. CDR3 in amino acids: CASSSRDRGQYEQYF. The CDR3 DNA follows: TGTGCCAGCAGCTCTCGGGACAGGGGGCAATACGAGCAGTACTTC.

CDR3 nucleotides: TGTGCCAGCAGCTTTACGAGTAACAGGGAGGAGACCCAGTACTTC. Translating it yields CASSFTSNREETQYF. The rearrangement joins TRBV7-2 to TRBJ2-5; possible D gene TRBD1, 6 bases. The V end was cut by 3 bases, the J end by 5 bases, with 16 bases between. CDR1 SGHTA and CDR2 FQGNSA come from the germline V gene. The CDR3 runs to 15 residues.

There are a few counts of this clonotype. This may be a read error: a much more frequent sequence differs by one nucleotide. V gene TRBV7-6 combines with J gene TRBJ1-2, with D unresolved. CDR1 and CDR2 (germline): SGHVS, FNYEAQ. The CDR3 covers 14 residues. The CDR3 bases are TGTGCCGGCAGCCCCTGGGGAGAGGGCTATGGCTACACCTTC. Protein sequence: CAGSPWGEGYGYTF.

At least ten counts were recorded for this clonotype. This chain joins TRBV19 and TRBJ1-5, with a weak D call TRBD1 (5 bases). V lost 5 bases to trimming and J lost 2 bases, with 16 bases between them. The CDR3 length is 16 residues. Germline V lookup: CDR1 LNHDA, CDR2 SQIVND (reference sequence). This chain's CDR3 is CASSPSGTSGNQPQHF. As DNA, the CDR3 is TGTGCCAGTAGTCCATCCGGGACGTCGGGCAATCAGCCCCAGCATTTT.

V gene TRBV6-2 or TRBV6-3 combines with J gene TRBJ2-7; the D gene could be TRBD1 or TRBD2 (5 bases each). The germline gives CDR1 MNHEY, CDR2 SVGEGT. This CDR3 contains 17 residues. Trimming removed 6 bases at V and 0 bases at J, with 21 bases between. CDR3 sequence: CASSHGAGWIDSYEQYF. CDR3 DNA sequence: TGTGCCAGCAGCCACGGGGCAGGGTGGATAGACTCCTACGAGCAGTACTTC.

The gene calls are TRBV5-1 and TRBJ1-2, with D unclear. Germline loops: CDR1 SGHRS, CDR2 YFSETQ. The CDR3 consists of 15 residues. Trimming removed 0 bases at V and 5 bases at J, with 14 bases between. This chain's CDR3 is CASSLGSAASYGYTF. The CDR3 DNA is TGCGCCAGCAGCTTGGGGTCGGCCGCCTCATATGGCTACACCTTC. Full variable domain (missing parts from reference TRBV5-1 and TRBJ1-2): KAGVTQTPRYLIKTRGQQVTLSCSPISGHRSVSWYQQTPGQGLQFLFEYFSETQRNKGNFPGRFSGRQFSNSRSEMNVSTLELGDSALYLCASSLGSAASYGYTFGSGTRLTVV.

This CDR3 reads CASRDTLSSYNSPLHF. The CDR3 DNA reads TGTGCCAGCCGGGACACCCTAAGCTCCTATAATTCACCCCTCCACTTT. The chain combines TRBV6-4 with TRBJ1-6; D might be TRBD1 (6 bases). CDR3 length equals 16 residues. The germline V and J ends were trimmed by 8 bases and 0 bases, with 14 bases remaining between them. Germline V gene data show CDR1 as MRHNA and CDR2 as SNTAGT.

This clonotype was recorded many times. The chain couples TRBV20-1 to TRBJ1-1, with no clear D. The CDR3 loop spans 12 amino acids. V lost 4 bases, J lost 0 bases, and 6 bases lay in between. Germline lookup yields CDR1 DFQATT and CDR2 SNEGSKA (reference sequence). The CDR3 nucleotides read TGCAGTGCTACAAAGTTGAACACTGAAGCTTTCTTT. Encoded protein: CSATKLNTEAFF.

V is TRBV24-1 and J is TRBJ2-5; TRBD2 matches 8 bases. V shed 3 bases and J 5 bases; nucleotides not matched to a gene: 10. The germline V gene encodes CDR1 KGHDR and CDR2 SFDVKD. The CDR3 has 16 amino acids. This CDR3 reads CATSDATGTRHETQYF. The CDR3, as DNA: TGTGCCACCAGTGATGCCACCGGGACTAGGCATGAGACCCAGTACTTC.

The genes are TRBV11-3 and TRBJ2-7; D is unresolved. Germline loops: CDR1 SGHNT, CDR2 YENEEA. V was cut by 0 bases and J by 2 bases, with 11 bases left in between. This CDR3 has 15 amino acids. In nucleotides, the CDR3 is TGTGCCAGCAGCTTAGATCTGGACGGAACCTACGAGCAGTACTTC. Translating gives CASSLDLDGTYEQYF. The full variable domain, with the rest looked up from reference TRBV11-3 and TRBJ2-7, is EAGVVQSPRYKIIEKKQPVAFWCNPISGHNTLYWYLQNLGQGPELLIRYENEEAVDDSQLPKDRFSAERLKGVDSTLKIQPAELGDSAVYLCASSLDLDGTYEQYFGPGTRLTVT.

This clonotype came up many times. The chain employs TRBV7-2 and TRBJ1-1; possible D gene TRBD1, 5 bases. Germline values: CDR1 SGHTA, CDR2 FQGNSA. V was shortened by 1 base and J by 7 bases, with 10 bases between the two germline ends. This CDR3 has 13 residues. The CDR3 DNA is TGTGCCAGCAGCTTAGGTGGGGGGGATGAAGCTTTCTTT. Protein: CASSLGGGDEAFF.

This chain joins TRBV30 and TRBJ1-1; D gene unclear. Germline lookup yields CDR1 GTSNPN and CDR2 SVGIG (reference sequence). V lost 2 bases and J lost 9, with 13 bases in between. This CDR3 comprises 12 residues. CDR3 nucleotide sequence: TGTGCCTGGAGTCGAAGGGCGGAAAAAGCTTTCTTT. Encoded protein: CAWSRRAEKAFF.

This clonotype appeared a few times. The junction does not match germline at one end; this may be a read error. V and J are TRBV24-1 and TRBJ2-6, with a tentative D call TRBD2 (6 bases). CDR1 is KGHDR, CDR2 SFDVKD, per germline. CDR3 size: 16 residues. In DNA, the CDR3 is TGTGCCACCAGTGATCGGGGGAGCTCTGGGGCCAACGTCCTGTCTTTC. Its translation: CATSDRGSSGANVLSF.

This clonotype has a count of ten or more. The J gene is TRBJ2-7, the V gene TRBV7-9; D gene uncertain. In germline, CDR1 is SEHNR, CDR2 FQNEAQ (reference sequence). The V end was cut by 3 bases, the J end by 5 bases, with 14 bases between. This CDR3 has 14 residues. The chain's CDR3 is CASSFGLINDEQYF. The CDR3 nucleotides are TGTGCCAGCAGCTTCGGCCTAATCAACGACGAGCAGTACTTC. Together with reference TRBV7-9 and TRBJ2-7, the CDR3 gives the full variable domain: DTGVSQNPRHKITKRGQNVTFRCDPISEHNRLYWYRQTLGQGPEFLTYFQNEAQLEKSRLLSDRFSAERPKGSFSTLEIQRTEQGDSAMYLCASSFGLINDEQYFGPGTRLTVT.

This clonotype turned up a few times. This sequence joins TRBV6-1 and TRBJ2-5; TRBD2 might be the D (6 bases). Per germline, CDR1 MNHNS and CDR2 SASEGT. The CDR3 has 14 amino acids. V was pared by 2 bases and J by 4 bases, with 11 bases between. The CDR3 DNA reads as TGTGCCAGCAGTGAACGGGGGTGGGGAGAGACCCAGTACTTC. This translates into CASSERGWGETQYF.

This clonotype was found once. This clone may be a read error of a much larger clone one base away. The V and J genes are TRBV20-1 and TRBJ2-7; tentative D call: TRBD1 (6 bases). Germline lookup yields CDR1 DFQATT and CDR2 SNEGSKA (reference sequence). The CDR3 contains 13 residues. The CDR3 here is CSAKTGRTYEQCF. The CDR3 DNA reads as TGCAGTGCTAAGACAGGCCGCACCTACGAGCAGTGCTTC.

In this sample, this clonotype turned up a few times. The rearrangement links TRBV19 to TRBJ2-2, with TRBD1 matching over 7 bases. CDR1 LNHDA and CDR2 SQIVND come from the germline V gene (reference sequence). Trimming cost V 6 bases and J 6 bases; bases outside gene matches: 16. The length of the CDR3 is 17 residues. The CDR3 reads CASRDSGQFTVPGELFF. DNA for the CDR3: TGTGCCAGTAGGGATTCGGGACAGTTCACAGTTCCCGGGGAGCTGTTTTTT.

The sample holds one count of this clonotype. The genes are TRBV20-1 and TRBJ1-1; perhaps TRBD1 as D (5 bases). Trimming removed 6 bases at V and 4 bases at J, with 15 bases between. The CDR3 spans 13 residues. Germline lookup yields CDR1 DFQATT and CDR2 SNEGSKA (reference sequence). The CDR3 spells CSAWDYWSTEAFF. In DNA, the CDR3 is TGCAGTGCCTGGGACTATTGGAGCACTGAAGCTTTCTTT.

Written as DNA, the CDR3 is TGCGCCAGCAGCCAAGTTGTGGCCTCCTATGGCTACACCTTC. This gives the protein CASSQVVASYGYTF. The chain employs TRBV4-1 and TRBJ1-2; no definite D call. The CDR3 is 14 residues long. Trimming shortened V by 1 base and J by 4 bases, and 10 bases separated the two germline ends. The germline gives CDR1 MGHRA, CDR2 YSYEKL.

This clonotype was observed at least ten times. The V call is TRBV10-3, the J call TRBJ2-5, with 8 positions matching TRBD2. This CDR3 region has 15 residues. Per the germline V gene, CDR1 is ENHRY and CDR2 is SYGVKD. The ends lost 4 bases at V and 3 bases at J; junction bases unmatched: 7. CDR3 region: CAISGGGGWEETQYF. The CDR3, as DNA: TGTGCCATCAGTGGAGGCGGGGGGTGGGAAGAGACCCAGTACTTC.